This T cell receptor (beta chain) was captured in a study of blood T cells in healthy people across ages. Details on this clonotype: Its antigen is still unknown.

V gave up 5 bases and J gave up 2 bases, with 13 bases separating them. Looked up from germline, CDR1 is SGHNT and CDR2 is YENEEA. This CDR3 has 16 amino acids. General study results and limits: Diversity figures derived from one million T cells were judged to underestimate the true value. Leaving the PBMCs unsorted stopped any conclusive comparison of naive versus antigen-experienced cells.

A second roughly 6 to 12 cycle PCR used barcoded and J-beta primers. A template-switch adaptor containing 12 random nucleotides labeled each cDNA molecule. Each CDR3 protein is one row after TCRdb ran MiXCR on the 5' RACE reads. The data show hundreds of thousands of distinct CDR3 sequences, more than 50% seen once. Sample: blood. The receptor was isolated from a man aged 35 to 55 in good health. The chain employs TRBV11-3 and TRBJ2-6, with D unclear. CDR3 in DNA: TGTGCCAGCAGCGACCGCAGTTGGGCTGGGGCCAACGTCCTGACTTTC. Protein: CASSDRSWAGANVLTF.